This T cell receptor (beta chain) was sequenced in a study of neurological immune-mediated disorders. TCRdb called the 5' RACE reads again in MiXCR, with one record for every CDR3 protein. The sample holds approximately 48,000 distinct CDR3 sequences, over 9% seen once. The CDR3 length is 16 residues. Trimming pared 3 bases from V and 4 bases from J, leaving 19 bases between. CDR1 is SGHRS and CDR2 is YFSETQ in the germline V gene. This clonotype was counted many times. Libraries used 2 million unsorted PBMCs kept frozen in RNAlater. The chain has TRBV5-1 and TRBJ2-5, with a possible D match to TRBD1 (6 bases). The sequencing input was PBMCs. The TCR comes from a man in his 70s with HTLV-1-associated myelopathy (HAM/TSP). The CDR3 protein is CASSSLPGEMSETQYF. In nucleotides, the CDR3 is TGCGCCAGCAGCTCCTTACCAGGGGAGATGTCAGAGACCCAGTACTTC.